The 8 T cell receptor beta chains below come from one sample, sequenced in a study of OX40 agonist ivuxolimab in advanced cancers. Clones were sequenced by immunoSEQ multiplex PCR, and TCRdb holds only the in-frame ones, with some missing. Here the sample spans approximately 120,000 clones, about 90% being singletons. Sequenced material: CD4+ or CD8+ T cells sorted from blood, taken in a trial of the OX40 agonist ivuxolimab. The receptor set was obtained from an adult with an advanced solid tumor such as melanoma, head and neck, liver or kidney cancer.

The J gene is TRBJ2-3, the V gene TRBV6-5; 7 positions match TRBD2. CDR1 and CDR2 (germline): MNHEY, SVGAGI. V shed 0 bases and J 10 bases; nucleotides not matched to a gene: 7. This CDR3 region has 14 residues. CDR3 nucleotide sequence: TGTGCCAGCAGTTACTCGACGGGGGGAAGCGCGCAGTATTTT. Translated, it gives CASSYSTGGSAQYF.

The chain recombines TRBV23-1 with TRBJ1-4; 8 bases align to TRBD1. TRBV23-1 is filed as an ORF, its function uncertain. The J segment lost 5 bases and the V segment lost 10 bases, leaving 3 bases of the junction unmatched. CDR3 length equals 12 residues. The CDR3 sequence is CATRDRNEKLFF. In DNA form, the CDR3 reads TGCGCCACCCGGGACAGGAATGAAAAACTGTTTTTT.

The chain couples TRBV5-4 to TRBJ2-3, with 7 nucleotides matching TRBD1. Germline V gene sequence: CDR1 SGHNT, CDR2 YYREEE (reference sequence). This CDR3 contains 14 residues. The trim removed 4 bases at V and 4 bases at J, leaving 6 bases unmatched. CDR3 nucleotides: TGTGCCAGCAGCCGCGACAGGGTGCCAGATACGCAGTATTTT. It translates to CASSRDRVPDTQYF.

This clone is a singleton in its sample. The chain couples TRBV10-3 to TRBJ2-2; D is ambiguous. The V gene lost 6 bases and the J gene lost 1 base, with 9 bases spanning the gap. The CDR3 length is 14 residues. Germline CDR1 reads ENHRY; CDR2 reads SYGVKD. The CDR3 loop is CAISKGMNTGELFF. Written as DNA, the CDR3 is TGTGCCATCAGCAAAGGGATGAACACCGGGGAGCTGTTTTTT.

The V and J genes are TRBV19 and TRBJ1-4, with D unresolved. CDR1 and CDR2 (germline): LNHDA, SQIVND (reference sequence). This CDR3 comprises 15 residues. Trimming stripped 3 bases from V and 5 bases from J, with 13 bases between. CDR3: CASSIRTQVNEKLFF. The CDR3 nucleotides are TGTGCCAGTAGTATTCGGACGCAAGTGAATGAAAAACTGTTTTTT. The whole variable domain, filled in from reference TRBV19 and TRBJ1-4, reads DGGITQSPKYLFRKEGQNVTLSCEQNLNHDAMYWYRQDPGQGLRLIYYSQIVNDFQKGDIAEGYSVSREKKESFPLTVTSAQKNPTAFYLCASSIRTQVNEKLFFGSGTQLSVL.

The chain is built from TRBV7-9 and TRBJ2-3; D not certain. The germline V gene has CDR1 SEHNR and CDR2 FQNEAQ (reference sequence). This CDR3 has 13 amino acids. The V and J ends lost 4 bases and 4 bases respectively, with 9 bases between them. CDR3 sequence: CASSSPGPDTQYF. The DNA for the CDR3 is TGTGCCAGCAGCTCCCCCGGGCCAGATACGCAGTATTTT.

The chain links TRBV9 to TRBJ2-7; no clear D. The germline CDR1 and CDR2 sequences are SGDLS and YYNGEE. The V gene lost 4 bases and the J gene lost 6 bases, with 14 bases spanning the gap. This CDR3 region has 13 residues. DNA of the CDR3: TGTGCCAGCAGCCTACGGACCAGAGGCGAGCAGTACTTC. The encoded protein is CASSLRTRGEQYF.

The V and J genes are TRBV5-3 and TRBJ2-7, with D maybe TRBD1 (7 bases). TRBV5-3 is labeled an ORF, and its function is uncertain. The CDR3 length is 11 residues. Trimming removed 8 bases from V and 2 bases from J, with 8 bases in between. CDR3 residues: CASRGAYEQYF. CDR3 nucleotide sequence: TGTGCCAGCAGGGGGGCCTACGAGCAGTACTTC.